The clone carrying this TCR beta chain has more than one count but fewer than ten. What it recognizes is unknown. Without the conserved terminal phenylalanine or tryptophan, this CDR3 likely stems from a read error. One entry per CDR3 protein, called by TCRdb with MiXCR from the RT-PCR reads. The table records about half a million distinct CDR3 sequences, approximately 10% of them present only once. The data stem from a study of response to subunit inactivated influenza vaccine. Overall study results and limits: After each seasonal influenza vaccination, few new T cells are recruited, the authors suggested.

J gave up 3 bases and V 3 bases, and 8 bases lay outside the gene matches. This CDR3 spans 15 amino acids. The germline V gene has CDR1 SQVTM and CDR2 ANQGSEA. This chain joins TRBV29-1 and TRBJ2-7; 10 bases match TRBD2. The sample here was PBMCs from blood, taken 45 days after vaccination. The TCR sequence derives from a man over 45 who received an inactivated influenza vaccine. The CDR3 coding sequence is TGCAGCGTTGAGGTTTGGACTAGCGGATTCTACGAGCAGTACCTC. Protein sequence: CSVEVWTSGFYEQYL.